The 15 T cell receptor beta chains below all came from one sample that was sequenced in a study of cytomegalovirus exposure and HLA in healthy donors (dated by TCRdb to the late 2010s). The library was made by the immunoSEQ multiplex PCR assay. For the multiplex PCR, a mixture combining 60 forward primers for TCR Vbeta segments and 13 reverse primers for TCR Jbeta segments was used. TCRdb holds this immuneACCESS table with in-frame rearrangements only. Some clones are missing; in checked studies, unresolved V genes explain under half, and the rest has no known cause. This sample gives approximately 140,000 clones in total; 75% to 80% of them show up just once. The ten biggest clones cover under 4.5% of the sample. Sequencing was performed on PBMCs. The origin of the receptors is a man between 18 and 29 years old in good health and CMV-seronegative.

This rearrangement joins TRBV2 to TRBJ1-1, with TRBD1 as a possible D gene (6 bases). Germline values: CDR1 SNHLY, CDR2 FYNNEI. Trimming pared 5 bases from V and 4 bases from J, leaving 11 bases between. This CDR3 is built from 13 residues. The CDR3 here is CASSTGRSTEAFF. The DNA of the CDR3 is TGTGCCAGCAGTACAGGGCGGTCCACTGAAGCTTTCTTT. Full variable domain (outside the CDR3, taken from reference TRBV2 and TRBJ1-1): EPEVTQTPSHQVTQMGQEVILRCVPISNHLYFYWYRQILGQKVEFLVSFYNNEISEKSEIFDDQFSVERPDGSNFTLKIRSTKLEDSAMYFCASSTGRSTEAFFGQGTRLTVV.

This clone was detected only once. V and J are TRBV9 and TRBJ2-1, with 9 positions matching TRBD2. CDR3 size: 16 residues. J gave up 3 bases and V 0 bases, and 4 bases lay outside the gene matches. Germline loops: CDR1 SGDLS, CDR2 YYNGEE. The CDR3 region is CASSVVLAGSYNEQFF. The CDR3 DNA reads TGTGCCAGCAGCGTAGTTCTAGCGGGAAGCTACAATGAGCAGTTCTTC.

The rearrangement links TRBV18 to TRBJ1-2; 10 bases agree with TRBD1. This CDR3 is built from 15 residues. Germline V CDR1 and CDR2: KGHSH, LQKENI. J gave up 0 bases and V 4 bases, and 2 bases lay outside the gene matches. The CDR3 region is CASSRGTGANYGYTF. Written as DNA, the CDR3 is TGTGCCAGCTCACGGGGGACAGGGGCTAACTATGGCTACACCTTC.

The sample holds a few counts of this clone. The rearrangement joins TRBV5-1 to TRBJ1-1; 7 nucleotides line up with TRBD1. CDR3 length: 14 amino acids. With V trimmed by 7 bases and J by 1 base, 7 bases remained unmatched. Per the germline V gene, CDR1 is SGHRS and CDR2 is YFSETQ. CDR3 DNA: TGCGCCAGCGAGACAGGGTCGCCGAACACTGAAGCTTTCTTT. Translated, it gives CASETGSPNTEAFF.

The chain uses TRBV27 and TRBJ1-4; 9 nucleotides agree with TRBD1. J gave up 8 bases and V 2 bases, and 3 bases lay outside the gene matches. Germline CDR1 is MNHEY and CDR2 is SMNVEV (reference sequence). The CDR3 has 14 residues. CDR3 coding DNA: TGTGCCAGCAGTTTAGGGACAGGGAGAGAAAAACTGTTTTTT. Its protein product is CASSLGTGREKLFF.

The chain couples TRBV2 to TRBJ2-1, with TRBD2 matching over 8 bases. Germline-derived CDR1 and CDR2 are SNHLY and FYNNEI. V trimming: 6 bases; J trimming: 5 bases; junction bases outside the gene matches: 3. The CDR3 is 13 residues long. The CDR3 loop is CASSGGENNEQFF. The CDR3 coding sequence is TGTGCCAGCAGCGGGGGGGAAAACAATGAGCAGTTCTTC.

This clone has a handful of counts. This chain joins TRBV2 and TRBJ2-7; TRBD2 is a possible D gene (5 bases). The length of the CDR3 is 12 residues. Trimming cost V 6 bases and J 5 bases, with 11 bases left between them. Germline V CDR1 and CDR2: SNHLY, FYNNEI. The CDR3: CASRRALDEQYF. In DNA, the CDR3 is TGTGCCAGCAGGAGGGCACTGGACGAGCAGTACTTC.

This clone was counted only a few times. J is TRBJ2-6 and V is TRBV10-3, with 7 bases fitting TRBD1. Germline V gene sequence: CDR1 ENHRY, CDR2 SYGVKD. The V segment lost 6 bases and the J segment 0 bases; nucleotides outside the gene matches: 5. This CDR3 spans 16 amino acids. The CDR3 DNA is TGTGCCATCAGAGGGGGCCCAACCTCTGGGGCCAACGTCCTGACTTTC. Amino acids: CAIRGGPTSGANVLTF.

CDR3 sequence: CASSPPGLAGHTGELFF. In DNA, the CDR3 is TGTGCCAGCTCACCACCGGGACTAGCGGGGCACACCGGGGAGCTGTTTTTT. The rearrangement uses TRBV18 and TRBJ2-2, with 13 bases matching TRBD2. Germline V gene data show CDR1 as KGHSH and CDR2 as LQKENI. This CDR3 is built from 17 residues. V trimming: 0 bases; J trimming: 3 bases; junction bases outside the gene matches: 1.

The gene calls are TRBV9 and TRBJ1-4, with 10 bases fitting TRBD1. Germline V CDR1 and CDR2: SGDLS, YYNGEE. With V trimmed by 7 bases and J by 4 bases, 1 base remained unmatched. This CDR3 is 13 amino acids long. The CDR3 here is CASGTGVNEKLFF. DNA for the CDR3: TGTGCCAGCGGGACAGGGGTTAATGAAAAACTGTTTTTT.

The chain joins TRBV20-1 to TRBJ2-1; no firm D call. The germline CDR1 and CDR2 sequences are DFQATT and SNEGSKA (reference sequence). Trimming pared 3 bases from V and 5 bases from J, leaving 5 bases between. The CDR3 is 11 residues long. CDR3 amino acids: CSASKNNEQFF. The CDR3 bases are TGCAGTGCTAGTAAAAACAATGAGCAGTTCTTC.

The chain is built from TRBV7-8 and TRBJ2-1; TRBD2 agrees at 9 bases. CDR3 length: 15 residues. The germline V gene encodes CDR1 SGHVS and CDR2 FQNEAQ. Unmatched junction bases numbered 1, after V lost 1 base and J lost 3 bases. The CDR3 is CASSLGRGGYNEQFF. CDR3 DNA: TGTGCCAGCAGCTTAGGGCGGGGGGGCTACAATGAGCAGTTCTTC. The full variable domain, rest sourced from reference TRBV7-8 and TRBJ2-1, is GAGVSQSPRYKVAKRGQDVALRCDPISGHVSLFWYQQALGQGPEFLTYFQNEAQLDKSGLPSDRFFAERPEGSVSTLKIQRTQQEDSAVYLCASSLGRGGYNEQFFGPGTRLTVL.

This chain connects TRBV5-1 to TRBJ2-7; perhaps TRBD2 as D (5 bases). With 5 bases removed from V and 3 bases from J, the gap between germline ends came to 15 bases. Per germline, CDR1 SGHRS and CDR2 YFSETQ. The CDR3 consists of 14 residues. This chain's CDR3 is CASREEAVVYEQYF. Written as DNA, the CDR3 is TGCGCCAGCAGGGAGGAAGCGGTGGTCTACGAGCAGTACTTC.

CDR3: CASSLDPTGGLIGYTF. The CDR3 bases are TGTGCCAGCAGCTTGGACCCAACAGGGGGTCTTATCGGCTACACCTTC. V and J are TRBV7-8 and TRBJ1-2; 8 bases agree with TRBD1. V shed 3 bases and J 8 bases; nucleotides not matched to a gene: 14. Germline values: CDR1 SGHVS, CDR2 FQNEAQ. This CDR3 is 16 amino acids long.

This clone was detected a few times. This chain connects TRBV6-5 to TRBJ1-4; no reliable D call. This CDR3 spans 14 amino acids. Germline V gene data show CDR1 as MNHEY and CDR2 as SVGAGI. V gave up 6 bases and J gave up 4 bases, with 12 bases separating them. CDR3 coding DNA: TGTGCCAGCAGCCCCGTGAGAGTTAATGAAAAACTGTTTTTT. Its protein is CASSPVRVNEKLFF.